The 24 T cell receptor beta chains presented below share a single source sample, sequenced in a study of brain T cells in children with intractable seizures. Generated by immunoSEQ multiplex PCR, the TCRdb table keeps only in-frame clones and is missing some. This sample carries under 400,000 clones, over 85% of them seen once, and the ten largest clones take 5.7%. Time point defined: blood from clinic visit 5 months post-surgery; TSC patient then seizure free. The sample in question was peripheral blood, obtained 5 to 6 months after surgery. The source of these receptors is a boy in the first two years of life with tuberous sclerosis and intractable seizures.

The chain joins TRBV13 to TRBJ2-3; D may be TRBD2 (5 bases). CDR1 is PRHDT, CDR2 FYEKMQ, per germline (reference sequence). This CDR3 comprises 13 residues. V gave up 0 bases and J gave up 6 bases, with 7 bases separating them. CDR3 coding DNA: TGTGCCAGCAGCTTAGGGGGAGTCGATACGCAGTATTTT. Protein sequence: CASSLGGVDTQYF.

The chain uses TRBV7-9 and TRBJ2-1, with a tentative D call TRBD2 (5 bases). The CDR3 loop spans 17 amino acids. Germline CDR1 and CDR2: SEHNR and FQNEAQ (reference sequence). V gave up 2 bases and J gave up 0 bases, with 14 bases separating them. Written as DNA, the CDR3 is TGTGCCAGCAGCTTAACATCGGGGAAGAGCTCCTACAATGAGCAGTTCTTC. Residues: CASSLTSGKSSYNEQFF.

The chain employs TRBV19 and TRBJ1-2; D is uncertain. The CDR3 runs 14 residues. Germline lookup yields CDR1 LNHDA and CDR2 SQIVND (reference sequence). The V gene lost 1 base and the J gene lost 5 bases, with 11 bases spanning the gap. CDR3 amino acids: CASSIGATGYGYTF. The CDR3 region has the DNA TGTGCCAGTAGTATAGGGGCCACCGGGTATGGCTACACCTTC.

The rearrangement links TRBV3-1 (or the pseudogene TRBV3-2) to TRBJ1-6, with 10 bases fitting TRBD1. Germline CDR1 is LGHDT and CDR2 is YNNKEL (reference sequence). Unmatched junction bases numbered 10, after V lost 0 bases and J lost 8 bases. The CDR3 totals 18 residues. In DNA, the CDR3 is TGTGCCAGCAGCCAAGATCTCCTACGGGGGACAGGGGATTCACCCCTCCACTTT. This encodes CASSQDLLRGTGDSPLHF.

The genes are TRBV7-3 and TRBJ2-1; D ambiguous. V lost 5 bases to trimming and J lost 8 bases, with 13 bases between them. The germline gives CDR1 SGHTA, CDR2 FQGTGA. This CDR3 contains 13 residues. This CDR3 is CASSRSRADEQFF. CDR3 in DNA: TGTGCCAGCAGCCGCAGCCGGGCCGATGAGCAGTTCTTC.

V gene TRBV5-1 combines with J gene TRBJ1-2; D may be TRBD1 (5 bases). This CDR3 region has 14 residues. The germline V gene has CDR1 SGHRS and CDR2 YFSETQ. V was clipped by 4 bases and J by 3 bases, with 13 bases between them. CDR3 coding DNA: TGCGCCAGCAGCCTATTCGGGGGGGACTATGGCTACACCTTC. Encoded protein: CASSLFGGDYGYTF.

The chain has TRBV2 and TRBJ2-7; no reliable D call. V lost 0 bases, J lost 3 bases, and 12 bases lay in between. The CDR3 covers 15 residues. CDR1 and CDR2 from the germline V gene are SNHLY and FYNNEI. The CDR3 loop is CASSEALVSSYEQYF. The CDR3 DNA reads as TGTGCCAGCAGTGAAGCGCTTGTGTCTAGCTACGAGCAGTACTTC.

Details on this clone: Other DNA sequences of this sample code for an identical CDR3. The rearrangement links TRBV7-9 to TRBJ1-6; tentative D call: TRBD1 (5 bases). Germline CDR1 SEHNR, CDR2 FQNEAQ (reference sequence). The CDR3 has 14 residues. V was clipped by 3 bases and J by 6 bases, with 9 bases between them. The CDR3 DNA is TGTGCCAGCAGCTTTTTGGGACCTAATTCACCCCTCCACTTT. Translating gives CASSFLGPNSPLHF.

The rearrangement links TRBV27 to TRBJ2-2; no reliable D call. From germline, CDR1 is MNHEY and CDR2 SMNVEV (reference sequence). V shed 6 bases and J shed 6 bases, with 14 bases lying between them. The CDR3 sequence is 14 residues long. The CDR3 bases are TGTGCCAGCAGCCCCCTTGCGTTGTCCGGGGAGCTGTTTTTT. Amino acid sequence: CASSPLALSGELFF.

The CDR3 coding sequence is TGCGCCAGCCCACCCCCCGGGGAGCTGTTTTTT. It yields the protein CASPPPGELFF. V and J are TRBV10-1 and TRBJ2-2; D gene uncertain. Trimming took off 8 bases at V and 6 bases at J, with 7 bases between the two ends. The CDR3 extends over 11 amino acids. Germline V gives CDR1 WNHNN, CDR2 SYGVQD (reference sequence).

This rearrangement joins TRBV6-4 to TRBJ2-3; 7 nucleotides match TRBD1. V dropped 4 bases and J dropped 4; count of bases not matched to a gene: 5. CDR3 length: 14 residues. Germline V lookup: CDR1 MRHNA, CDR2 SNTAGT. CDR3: CASSGNTGADTQYF. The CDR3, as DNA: TGTGCCAGCAGTGGGAACACAGGGGCAGATACGCAGTATTTT.

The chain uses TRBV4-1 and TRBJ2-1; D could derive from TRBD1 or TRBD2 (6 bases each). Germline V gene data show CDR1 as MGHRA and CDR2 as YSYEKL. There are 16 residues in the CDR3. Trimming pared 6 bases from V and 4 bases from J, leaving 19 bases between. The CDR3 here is CASRGGGGEKYNEQFF. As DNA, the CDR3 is TGCGCCAGCAGGGGGGGCGGCGGGGAGAAATACAATGAGCAGTTCTTC.

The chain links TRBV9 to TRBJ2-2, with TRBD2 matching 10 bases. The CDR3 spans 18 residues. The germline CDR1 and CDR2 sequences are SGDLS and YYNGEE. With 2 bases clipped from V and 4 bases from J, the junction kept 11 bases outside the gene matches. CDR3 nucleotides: TGTGCCAGCAGCGTTGGGCTACTAGCGGGATTTAGCACCGGGGAGCTGTTTTTT. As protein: CASSVGLLAGFSTGELFF.

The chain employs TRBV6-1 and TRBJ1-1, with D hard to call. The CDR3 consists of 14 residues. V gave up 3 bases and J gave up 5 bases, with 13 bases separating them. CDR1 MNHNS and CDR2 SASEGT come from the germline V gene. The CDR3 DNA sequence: TGTGCCAGCAGTGACCCGGGCCTCGGGACTGAAGCTTTCTTT. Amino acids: CASSDPGLGTEAFF.

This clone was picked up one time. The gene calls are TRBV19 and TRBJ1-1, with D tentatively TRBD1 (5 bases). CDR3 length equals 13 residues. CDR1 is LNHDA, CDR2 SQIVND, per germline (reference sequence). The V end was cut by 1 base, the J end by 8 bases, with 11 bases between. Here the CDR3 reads CASSIVARTEAFF. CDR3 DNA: TGTGCCAGTAGTATAGTTGCTAGGACAGAAGCTTTCTTT.

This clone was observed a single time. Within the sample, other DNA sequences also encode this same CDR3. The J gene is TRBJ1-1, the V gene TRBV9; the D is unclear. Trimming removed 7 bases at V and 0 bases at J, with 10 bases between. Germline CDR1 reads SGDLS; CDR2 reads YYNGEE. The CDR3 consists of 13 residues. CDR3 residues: CASSVVVNTEAFF. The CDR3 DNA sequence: TGTGCCAGCTCAGTGGTTGTGAACACTGAAGCTTTCTTT.

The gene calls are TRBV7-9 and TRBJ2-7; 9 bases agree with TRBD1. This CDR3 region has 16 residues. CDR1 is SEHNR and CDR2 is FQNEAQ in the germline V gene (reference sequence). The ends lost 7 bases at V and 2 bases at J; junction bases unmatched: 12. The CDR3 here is CASTQPGQGGTYEQYF. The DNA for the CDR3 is TGTGCCAGCACCCAACCGGGACAGGGTGGGACCTACGAGCAGTACTTC.

The CDR3 protein is CASSPAGDQPQHF. The CDR3 DNA sequence: TGTGCCAGCAGTCCGGCGGGGGATCAGCCCCAGCATTTT. The chain recombines TRBV7-9 with TRBJ1-5; possible D gene TRBD1, 5 bases. The V gene's germline CDR1 is SEHNR and CDR2 FQNEAQ (reference sequence). The CDR3 has 13 residues. Deletions cut 6 bases from V and 5 bases from J, with 11 bases between. The whole variable domain, filled in from reference TRBV7-9 and TRBJ1-5, reads DTGVSQNPRHKITKRGQNVTFRCDPISEHNRLYWYRQTLGQGPEFLTYFQNEAQLEKSRLLSDRFSAERPKGSFSTLEIQRTEQGDSAMYLCASSPAGDQPQHFGDGTRLSIL.

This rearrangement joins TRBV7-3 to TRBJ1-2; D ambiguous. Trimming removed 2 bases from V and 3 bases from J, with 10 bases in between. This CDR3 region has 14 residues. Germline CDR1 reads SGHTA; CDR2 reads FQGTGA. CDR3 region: CASSLGPRDYGYTF. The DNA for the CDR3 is TGTGCCAGCAGCTTAGGGCCCCGGGACTATGGCTACACCTTC.

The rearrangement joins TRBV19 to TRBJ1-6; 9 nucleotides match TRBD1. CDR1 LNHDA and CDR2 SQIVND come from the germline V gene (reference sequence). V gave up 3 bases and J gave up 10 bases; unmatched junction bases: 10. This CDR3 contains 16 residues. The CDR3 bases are TGTGCCAGTAGTATCTTACGGGACAGGGTCGACTCACCCCTCCACTTT. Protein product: CASSILRDRVDSPLHF.

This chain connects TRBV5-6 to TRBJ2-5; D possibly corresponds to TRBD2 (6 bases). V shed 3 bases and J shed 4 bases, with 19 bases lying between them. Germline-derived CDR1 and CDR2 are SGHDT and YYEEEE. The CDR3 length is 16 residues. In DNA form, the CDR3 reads TGTGCCAGCAGCTCCGGGACTCTCCTTGCGGGAGAGACCCAGTACTTC. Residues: CASSSGTLLAGETQYF.

For the CDR3, the DNA is TGCAGCGTTGAAGATCGGAGGGGGCAAGAGACCCAGTACTTC. Translated, it gives CSVEDRRGQETQYF. The gene calls are TRBV29-1 and TRBJ2-5; possibly TRBD1 or TRBD2 for D (6 bases each). Per the germline V gene, CDR1 is SQVTM and CDR2 is ANQGSEA. V dropped 0 bases and J dropped 2 bases, with 10 bases sitting between them. The CDR3 extends over 14 amino acids.

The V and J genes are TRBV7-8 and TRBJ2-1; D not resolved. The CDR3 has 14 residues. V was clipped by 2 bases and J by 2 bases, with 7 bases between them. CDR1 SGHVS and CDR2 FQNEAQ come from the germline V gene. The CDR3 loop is CASSLQRPYNEQFF. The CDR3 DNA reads TGTGCCAGCAGCTTACAACGTCCCTACAATGAGCAGTTCTTC.

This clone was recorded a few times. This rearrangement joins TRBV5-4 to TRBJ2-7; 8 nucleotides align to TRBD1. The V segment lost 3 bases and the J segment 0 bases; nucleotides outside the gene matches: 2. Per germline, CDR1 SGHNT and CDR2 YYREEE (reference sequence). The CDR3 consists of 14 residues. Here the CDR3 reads CASSWGTGSYEQYF. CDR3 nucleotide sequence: TGTGCCAGCAGCTGGGGGACAGGCTCCTACGAGCAGTACTTC.